The clone carrying this TCR beta chain showed up many times. The antigen remains undetermined. Germline V CDR1 and CDR2: SQVTM, ANQGSEA. The trim removed 5 bases at V and 4 bases at J, leaving 6 bases unmatched. The CDR3 sequence is 14 residues long. This entry belongs to a study of identical twins. Study-wide results and caveats: Where out-of-frame alpha sequences were twin-shared, they showed excess low generation probability. Cross-sectional statistics, not tracking of the same donors, supported the conclusions. In cord blood, abundant beta clonotypes had fewer insertions; memory showed no trend.

TCRdb fed the 5' RACE reads into MiXCR, producing one record per CDR3 protein. This sample has around 290,000 distinct CDR3 sequences; roughly 10% occur once, and the top ten carry 7% to 8.5%. The same sample was also studied in work on yellow fever vaccine responses in identical twins. As that report states: Twins' T cell vaccine responses reportedly looked partly convergent, partly personalized.

Sequences were obtained from CD8+ T cells sorted from blood. The TCR was taken from a woman between 18 and 30 years old in good health. This rearrangement joins TRBV29-1 to TRBJ2-2; 8 bases match TRBD1. CDR3 region: CSVPDRASTGELFF. The CDR3 DNA reads as TGCAGCGTTCCGGACAGGGCGAGCACCGGGGAGCTGTTTTTT.